The clone carrying this TCR beta chain was observed once. This sample is part of a study of CD8 T cells in Susac syndrome. The ends were cut back, 2 bases at V and 6 bases at J, with 8 bases in the middle. Germline V gives CDR1 SEHNR, CDR2 FQNEAQ (reference sequence). This CDR3 region has 12 residues. It was with random hexamers that 0.5 to 1 ug RNA was reverse transcribed. A single record per CDR3 protein comes from TCRdb applying MiXCR to the immunoSEQ multiplex PCR reads. The sample lists about 290,000 distinct CDR3 sequences; roughly 85% were seen once. The rearrangement joins TRBV7-9 to TRBJ2-7; D ambiguous. The TCR comes from a human donor with multiple sclerosis. The sample consisted of CD8+ T cells from PBMCs. Here the CDR3 DNA reads TGTGCCAGCAGCTTACGGTCGCCCGAGCAGTACTTC. Its protein product is CASSLRSPEQYF. Combining the CDR3 with reference TRBV7-9 and TRBJ2-7 gives the whole variable domain DTGVSQNPRHKITKRGQNVTFRCDPISEHNRLYWYRQTLGQGPEFLTYFQNEAQLEKSRLLSDRFSAERPKGSFSTLEIQRTEQGDSAMYLCASSLRSPEQYFGPGTRLTVT.